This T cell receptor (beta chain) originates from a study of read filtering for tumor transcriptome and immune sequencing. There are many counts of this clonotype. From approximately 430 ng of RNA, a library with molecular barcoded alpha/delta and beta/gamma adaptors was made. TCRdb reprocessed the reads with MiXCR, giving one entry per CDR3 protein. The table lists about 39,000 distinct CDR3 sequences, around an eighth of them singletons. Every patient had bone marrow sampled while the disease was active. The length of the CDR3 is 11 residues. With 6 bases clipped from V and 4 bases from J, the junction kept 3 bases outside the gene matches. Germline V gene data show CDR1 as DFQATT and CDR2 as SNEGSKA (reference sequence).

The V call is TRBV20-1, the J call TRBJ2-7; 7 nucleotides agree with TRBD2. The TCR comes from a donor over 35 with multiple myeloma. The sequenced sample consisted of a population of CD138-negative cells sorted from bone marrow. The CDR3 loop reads CSAAREYEQYF. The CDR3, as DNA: TGCAGTGCAGCGCGGGAGTACGAGCAGTACTTC.